Detailed here is one T cell receptor (beta chain). This entry belongs to a study of tumor and adjacent non-tumor tissue in lung cancer. RNA was extracted from bulk tissue without any cell sorting. Newly diagnosed lung cancer patients had thoracic surgery in China, August–late 2014, without prior chemotherapy. Three rounds of nested PCR, following a modified ARM-PCR protocol, produced the TCRbeta library. MiXCR, applied by TCRdb to the multiplex PCR reads, yields one record per CDR3 protein. Of 110,000 or so distinct CDR3 sequences in the sample, more than 70% are singletons; the top ten hold around 37%. Sequenced sample: lung tumor tissue. This receptor was identified in a woman in her fifties or sixties with non-small cell lung cancer.

The CDR3 is CASSYCAGQGADEQFF. The CDR3 DNA is TGTGCCAGCAGTTACTGTGCGGGGCAGGGGGCTGATGAGCAGTTCTTC. The J gene is TRBJ2-1, the V gene TRBV6-5, with 8 bases identical to TRBD1. This CDR3 has 16 residues. The ends lost 1 base at V and 8 bases at J; junction bases unmatched: 10. Germline CDR1 reads MNHEY; CDR2 reads SVGAGI.